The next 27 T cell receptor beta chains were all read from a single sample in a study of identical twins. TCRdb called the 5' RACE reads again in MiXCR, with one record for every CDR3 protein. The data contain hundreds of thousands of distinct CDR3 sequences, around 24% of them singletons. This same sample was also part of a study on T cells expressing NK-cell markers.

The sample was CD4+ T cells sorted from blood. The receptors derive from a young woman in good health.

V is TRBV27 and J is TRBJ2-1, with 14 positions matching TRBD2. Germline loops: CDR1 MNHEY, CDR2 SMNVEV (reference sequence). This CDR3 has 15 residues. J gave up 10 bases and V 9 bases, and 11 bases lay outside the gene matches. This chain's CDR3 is CASTPGTSGGGEQFF. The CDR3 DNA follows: TGTGCCAGTACCCCTGGGACTAGCGGGGGAGGGGAGCAGTTCTTC.

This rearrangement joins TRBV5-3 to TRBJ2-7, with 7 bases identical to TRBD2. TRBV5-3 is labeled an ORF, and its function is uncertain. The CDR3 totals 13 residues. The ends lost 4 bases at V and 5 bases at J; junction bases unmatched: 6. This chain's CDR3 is CARSIDREDEQYF. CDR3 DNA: TGTGCCAGAAGCATCGACCGGGAGGACGAGCAGTACTTC.

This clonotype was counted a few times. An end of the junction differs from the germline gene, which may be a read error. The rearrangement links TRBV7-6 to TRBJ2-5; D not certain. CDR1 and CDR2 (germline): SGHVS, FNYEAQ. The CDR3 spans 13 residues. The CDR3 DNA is TGTGCCAGCAGCAACCCCGAAAAGGGCCCTCATCACTTC. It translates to CASSNPEKGPHHF.

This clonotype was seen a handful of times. CDR3 coding DNA: TGCGCCAGCAGCTTTTCCCCAGCGGACACAGATACGCAGTATTTT. This gives the protein CASSFSPADTDTQYF. The V call is TRBV5-1, the J call TRBJ2-3; weak D call: TRBD2 (5 bases). The CDR3 has 15 amino acids. Germline lookup yields CDR1 SGHRS and CDR2 YFSETQ. V lost 2 bases and J 2 bases, leaving 12 bases between the germline ends.

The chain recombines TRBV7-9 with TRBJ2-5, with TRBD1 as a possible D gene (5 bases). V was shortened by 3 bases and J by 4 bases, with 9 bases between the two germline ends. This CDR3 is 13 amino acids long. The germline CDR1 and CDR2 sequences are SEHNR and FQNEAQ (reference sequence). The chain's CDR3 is CASSFSGLETQYF. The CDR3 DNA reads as TGTGCCAGCAGCTTTTCAGGGTTAGAGACCCAGTACTTC.

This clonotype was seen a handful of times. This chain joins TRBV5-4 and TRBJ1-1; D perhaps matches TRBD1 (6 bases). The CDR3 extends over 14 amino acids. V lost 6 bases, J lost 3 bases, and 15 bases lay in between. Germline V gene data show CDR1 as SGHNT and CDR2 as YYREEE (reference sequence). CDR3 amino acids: CASTLPNRDTEAFF. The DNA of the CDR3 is TGTGCCAGCACCCTACCGAACAGGGACACTGAAGCTTTCTTT.

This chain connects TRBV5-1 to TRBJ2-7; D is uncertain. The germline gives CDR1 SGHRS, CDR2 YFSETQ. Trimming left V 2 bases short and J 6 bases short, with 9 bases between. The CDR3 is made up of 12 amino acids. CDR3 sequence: CASSFSGGEQYF. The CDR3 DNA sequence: TGCGCCAGCAGCTTCTCGGGCGGCGAGCAGTACTTC. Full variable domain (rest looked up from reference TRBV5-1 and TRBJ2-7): KAGVTQTPRYLIKTRGQQVTLSCSPISGHRSVSWYQQTPGQGLQFLFEYFSETQRNKGNFPGRFSGRQFSNSRSEMNVSTLELGDSALYLCASSFSGGEQYFGPGTRLTVT.

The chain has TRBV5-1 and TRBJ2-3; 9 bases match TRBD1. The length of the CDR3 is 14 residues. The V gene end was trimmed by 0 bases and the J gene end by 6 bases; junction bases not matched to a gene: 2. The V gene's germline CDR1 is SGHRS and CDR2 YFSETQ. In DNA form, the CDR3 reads TGCGCCAGCAGCTTGGAGACAGGGGGGGATACGCAGTATTTT. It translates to CASSLETGGDTQYF.

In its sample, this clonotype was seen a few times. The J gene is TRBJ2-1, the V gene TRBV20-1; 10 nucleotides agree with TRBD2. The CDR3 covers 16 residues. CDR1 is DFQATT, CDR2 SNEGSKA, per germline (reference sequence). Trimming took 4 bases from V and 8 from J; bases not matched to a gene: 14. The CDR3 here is CSANGLAVRLTDEQFF. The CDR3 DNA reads TGCAGTGCTAATGGACTAGCGGTGAGATTAACGGATGAGCAGTTCTTC.

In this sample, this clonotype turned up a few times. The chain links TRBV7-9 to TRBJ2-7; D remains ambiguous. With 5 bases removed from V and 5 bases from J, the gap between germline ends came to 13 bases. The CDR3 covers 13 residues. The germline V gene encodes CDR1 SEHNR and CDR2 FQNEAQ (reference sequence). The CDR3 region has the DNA TGTGCCAGCAGCCCCAGTTCGATCGACGAGCAGTACTTC. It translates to CASSPSSIDEQYF.

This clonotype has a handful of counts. The CDR3 region is CATRDPMPYEQYF. For the CDR3, the DNA is TGTGCCACCCGAGACCCCATGCCCTACGAGCAGTACTTC. V gene TRBV24-1 combines with J gene TRBJ2-7, with D unresolved. CDR1 is KGHDR, CDR2 SFDVKD, per germline. This CDR3 region has 13 residues. Trimming took 9 bases from V and 2 from J, leaving 13 bases between them.

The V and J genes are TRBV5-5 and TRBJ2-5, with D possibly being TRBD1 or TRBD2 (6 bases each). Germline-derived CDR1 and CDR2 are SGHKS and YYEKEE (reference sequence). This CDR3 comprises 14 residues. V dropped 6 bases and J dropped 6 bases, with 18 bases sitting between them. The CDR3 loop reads CASNVGGGGKTQYF. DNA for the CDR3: TGTGCCAGCAACGTTGGAGGAGGGGGGAAGACCCAGTACTTC.

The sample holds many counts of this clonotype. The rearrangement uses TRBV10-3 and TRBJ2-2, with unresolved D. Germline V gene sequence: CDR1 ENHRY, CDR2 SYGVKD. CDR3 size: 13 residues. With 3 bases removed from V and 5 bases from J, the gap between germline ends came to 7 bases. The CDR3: CAISDGPTGELFF. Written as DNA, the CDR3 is TGTGCCATCAGTGATGGCCCGACCGGGGAGCTGTTTTTT.

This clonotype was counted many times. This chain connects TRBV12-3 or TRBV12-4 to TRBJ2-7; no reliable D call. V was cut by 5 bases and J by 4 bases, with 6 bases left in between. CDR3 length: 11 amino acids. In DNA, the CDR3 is TGTGCCAGCAGTAAAAGTTACGAGCAGTACTTC. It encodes CASSKSYEQYF.

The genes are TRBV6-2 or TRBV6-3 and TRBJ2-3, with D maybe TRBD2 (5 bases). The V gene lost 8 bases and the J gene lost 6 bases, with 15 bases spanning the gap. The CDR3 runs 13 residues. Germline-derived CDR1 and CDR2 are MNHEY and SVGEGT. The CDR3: CASRLNLGDTQYF. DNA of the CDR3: TGTGCCAGCCGACTAAATCTTGGGGATACGCAGTATTTT.

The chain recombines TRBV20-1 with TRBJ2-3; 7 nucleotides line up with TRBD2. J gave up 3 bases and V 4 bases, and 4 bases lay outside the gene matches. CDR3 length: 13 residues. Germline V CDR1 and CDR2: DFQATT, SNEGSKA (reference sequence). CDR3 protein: CSAMLGGTDTQYF. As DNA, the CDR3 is TGCAGTGCTATGCTCGGGGGGACAGATACGCAGTATTTT.

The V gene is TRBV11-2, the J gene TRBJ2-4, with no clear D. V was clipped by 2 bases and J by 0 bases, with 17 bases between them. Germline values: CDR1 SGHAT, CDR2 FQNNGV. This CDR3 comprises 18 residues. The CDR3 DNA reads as TGTGCCAGCAGCTTATCCAGCGAGACCAGGAGAGCCAAAAACATTCAGTACTTC. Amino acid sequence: CASSLSSETRRAKNIQYF. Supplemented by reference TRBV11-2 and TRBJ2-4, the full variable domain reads EAGVAQSPRYKIIEKRQSVAFWCNPISGHATLYWYQQILGQGPKLLIQFQNNGVVDDSQLPKDRFSAERLKGVDSTLKIQPAKLEDSAVYLCASSLSSETRRAKNIQYFGAGTRLSVL.

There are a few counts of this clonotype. In DNA, the CDR3 is TGCGCCAGCAGCCGGGGGGGGGAGAGCAATCAGCCCCAGCATTTT. It is translated as CASSRGGESNQPQHF. The chain carries TRBV5-1 and TRBJ1-5; D is perhaps TRBD1 (5 bases). The CDR3 spans 15 residues. Trimming left V 4 bases short and J 1 base short, with 12 bases between. Germline loops: CDR1 SGHRS, CDR2 YFSETQ.

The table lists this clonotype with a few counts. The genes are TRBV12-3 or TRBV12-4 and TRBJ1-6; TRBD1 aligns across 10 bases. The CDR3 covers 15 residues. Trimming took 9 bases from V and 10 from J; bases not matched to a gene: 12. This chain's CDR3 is CASLWGTGVNSPLHF. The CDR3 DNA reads TGTGCCAGTTTGTGGGGGACAGGGGTAAACTCACCCCTCCACTTT.

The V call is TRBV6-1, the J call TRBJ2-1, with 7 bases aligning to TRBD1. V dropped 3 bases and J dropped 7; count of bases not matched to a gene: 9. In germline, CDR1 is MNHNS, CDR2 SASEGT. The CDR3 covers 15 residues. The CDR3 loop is CASSEPGQSWNEQFF. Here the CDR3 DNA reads TGTGCCAGCAGTGAGCCGGGACAGAGTTGGAATGAGCAGTTCTTC.

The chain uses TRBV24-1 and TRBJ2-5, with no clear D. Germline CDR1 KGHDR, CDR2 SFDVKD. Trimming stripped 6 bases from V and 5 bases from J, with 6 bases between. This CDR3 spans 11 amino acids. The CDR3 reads CATSKGETQYF. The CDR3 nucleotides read TGTGCCACCAGTAAAGGGGAGACCCAGTACTTC.

The CDR3 sequence: CASKSMASSGNTIYF. The CDR3 DNA follows: TGCGCCAGCAAAAGTATGGCGTCCTCTGGAAACACCATATATTTT. The chain couples TRBV5-1 to TRBJ1-3; unclear D gene. The CDR3 is 15 residues long. From germline, CDR1 is SGHRS and CDR2 YFSETQ. V lost 6 bases and J 0 bases, leaving 13 bases between the germline ends.

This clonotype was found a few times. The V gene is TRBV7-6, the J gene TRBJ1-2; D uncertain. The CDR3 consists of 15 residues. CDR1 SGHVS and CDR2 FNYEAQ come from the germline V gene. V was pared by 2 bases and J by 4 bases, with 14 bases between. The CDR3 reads CASSLSPDLGYGYTF. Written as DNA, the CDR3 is TGTGCCAGCAGCTTATCCCCGGACCTAGGCTATGGCTACACCTTC.

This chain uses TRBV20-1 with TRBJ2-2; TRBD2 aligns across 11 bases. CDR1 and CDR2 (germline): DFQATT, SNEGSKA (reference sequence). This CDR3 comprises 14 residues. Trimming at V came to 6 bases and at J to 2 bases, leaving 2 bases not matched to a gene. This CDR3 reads CSARLAGNTGELFF. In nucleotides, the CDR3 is TGCAGTGCGAGACTAGCGGGAAACACCGGGGAGCTGTTTTTT.

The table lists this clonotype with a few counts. The DNA for the CDR3 is TGTGCCAGCAGTTTACGACTAGCGGAGGCCGAGCAGTACTTC. Its protein is CASSLRLAEAEQYF. The chain uses TRBV6-5 and TRBJ2-7; 9 bases align to TRBD2. The CDR3 covers 14 residues. Germline CDR1 and CDR2: MNHEY and SVGAGI. Trimming cost V 4 bases and J 6 bases; bases outside gene matches: 7.

CDR3 region: CASSERGFRWAFF. CDR3 bases: TGTGCCAGCAGTGAGCGGGGCTTTAGGTGGGCTTTCTTT. The V and J genes are TRBV12-3 or TRBV12-4 and TRBJ1-1; the D gene is possibly TRBD1 (5 bases). The CDR3 has 13 amino acids. The germline V and J ends were trimmed by 5 bases and 11 bases, with 18 bases remaining between them.

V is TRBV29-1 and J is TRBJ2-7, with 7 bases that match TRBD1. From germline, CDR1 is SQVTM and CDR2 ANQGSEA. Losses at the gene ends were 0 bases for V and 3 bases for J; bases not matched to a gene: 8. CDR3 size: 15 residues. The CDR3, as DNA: TGCAGCGTTGAAGAGGAAGGGACAGCCGGCTACGAGCAGTACTTC. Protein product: CSVEEEGTAGYEQYF.